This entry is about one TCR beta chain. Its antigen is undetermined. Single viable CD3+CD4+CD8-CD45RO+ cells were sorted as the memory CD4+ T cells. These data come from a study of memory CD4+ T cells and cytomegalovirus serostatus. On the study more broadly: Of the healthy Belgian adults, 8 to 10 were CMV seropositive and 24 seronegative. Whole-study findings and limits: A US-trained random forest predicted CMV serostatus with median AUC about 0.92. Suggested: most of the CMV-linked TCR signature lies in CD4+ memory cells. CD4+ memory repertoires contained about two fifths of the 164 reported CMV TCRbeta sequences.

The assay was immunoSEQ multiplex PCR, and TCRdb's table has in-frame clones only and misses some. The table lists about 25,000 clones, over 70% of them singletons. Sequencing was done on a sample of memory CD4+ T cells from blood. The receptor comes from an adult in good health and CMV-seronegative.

The CDR3 nucleotides are TGTGCCAGCAGCTCCCGAGGGGGGGACAGGGACTATGGCTACACCTTC. Amino acid sequence: CASSSRGGDRDYGYTF. V is TRBV7-2 and J is TRBJ1-2; TRBD1 aligns across 9 bases. V trimming: 4 bases; J trimming: 3 bases; junction bases outside the gene matches: 9. The germline V gene encodes CDR1 SGHTA and CDR2 FQGNSA. The CDR3 runs to 16 residues.